These 3 T cell receptor beta chains originate from one sample sequenced in a study of early T cells in non-severe SARS-CoV-2 infection listed by TCRdb under 2021. Receptors were amplified or captured by 5' RACE. The sequencing machine was a NextSeq 500. Using fastp trimming at Q25 and MiXCR clonotype assembly, TCRdb reanalyzed the public sequencing data and kept in-frame beta chains. All rows with the same CDR3 protein become a single entry with the most common DNA and genes. Within this sample are around 28,000 distinct CDR3 sequences, with around 5.3% of them counted one time only. In total, the top ten clones hold around 2.5% of the sample. The sequenced material came from whole blood. The receptors come from an adult who was a healthcare worker with PCR-confirmed SARS-CoV-2 infection or an uninfected control (not recorded which).

This clonotype was detected many times. Compared with germline, one end of the junction differs, possibly owing to a read error. The chain carries TRBV5-1 and TRBJ2-5; D possibly corresponds to TRBD1 (6 bases). CDR1 SGHRS and CDR2 YFSETQ come from the germline V gene. There are 16 residues in the CDR3. DNA of the CDR3: TGCACCAGCAGCTTGGTAGCCCAGGGGTTCGGAGAGACCCAGTACTTC. Translated: CTSSLVAQGFGETQYF. Variable domain in full (rest from reference TRBV5-1 and TRBJ2-5): KAGVTQTPRYLIKTRGQQVTLSCSPISGHRSVSWYQQTPGQGLQFLFEYFSETQRNKGNFPGRFSGRQFSNSRSEMNVSTLELGDSALYLCTSSLVAQGFGETQYFGPGTRLLVL.

This clonotype occurred a few times. The J gene is TRBJ2-1, the V gene TRBV19; 9 nucleotides match TRBD1. Germline CDR1 and CDR2: LNHDA and SQIVND (reference sequence). V was pared by 7 bases and J by 4 bases, with 5 bases of the junction left unmatched. The CDR3 sequence is 14 residues long. The DNA of the CDR3 is TGTGCCAGTATAGGGACAGGGCCGTACAATGAGCAGTTCTTC. As protein: CASIGTGPYNEQFF.

Many counts were recorded for this clonotype. CDR3 nucleotides: TGTGCCATCAGCCCTTCGAACACTGAAGCTTTCTTT. Translated: CAISPSNTEAFF. This chain uses TRBV10-3 with TRBJ1-1; D not certain. V gave up 6 bases and J gave up 1 base, with 6 bases separating them. The germline CDR1 and CDR2 sequences are ENHRY and SYGVKD. The CDR3 loop spans 12 amino acids.